A single sample gave rise to the 15 T cell receptor beta chains below, sequenced in a study of blood T cell repertoires in COVID-19. TCRdb keeps only in-frame clones here, not all; method: immunoSEQ multiplex PCR. This sample has 200,000 to 250,000 clones, with about 84% found just once. The sequenced material came from PBMCs or T cells enriched from blood (not recorded which). The receptors were sampled from a woman aged 45-65 years who had recovered from COVID-19.

V usage is TRBV4-1 and J usage is TRBJ2-2; 9 positions match TRBD1. V lost 4 bases, J lost 4 bases, and 4 bases stayed unmatched. The CDR3 extends over 15 amino acids. Germline CDR1 is MGHRA and CDR2 is YSYEKL. In DNA, the CDR3 is TGCGCCAGCAGCCGGACAGGGGCCGGCACCGGGGAGCTGTTTTTT. This sequence encodes CASSRTGAGTGELFF.

The chain links TRBV2 to TRBJ2-3, with 8 bases fitting TRBD2. Germline V gene lookup returns CDR1 SNHLY and CDR2 FYNNEI. The CDR3 runs 14 residues. V trimming: 7 bases; J trimming: 4 bases; junction bases outside the gene matches: 7. The CDR3 bases are TGTGCCAGCATCCTCGGACTAGCTCCAGATACGCAGTATTTT. Protein: CASILGLAPDTQYF.

A word on this clone: The junction differs from germline at one of its ends, possibly a read error. The V and J genes are TRBV7-7 and TRBJ2-1, with D maybe TRBD2 (7 bases). The CDR3 has 16 residues. Germline lookup yields CDR1 SSHAT and CDR2 FNYEAQ (reference sequence). CDR3: CASSSQGGARANEQFF. Written as DNA, the CDR3 is TGTGCTAGCAGCTCCCAAGGGGGGGCGCGGGCGAATGAGCAGTTCTTC.

The rearrangement links TRBV5-8 to TRBJ1-2; 9 nucleotides align to TRBD1. CDR3 length: 15 amino acids. With 1 base clipped from V and 3 bases from J, the junction kept 4 bases outside the gene matches. Germline V lookup: CDR1 SGHTS, CDR2 YDEGEE. The CDR3 protein is CASSLWDRVDYGYTF. As DNA, the CDR3 is TGTGCCAGCAGCTTGTGGGACAGGGTCGACTATGGCTACACCTTC.

This clone was found a few times. V and J are TRBV29-1 and TRBJ2-4, with 10 bases fitting TRBD1. V gave up 8 bases and J gave up 0 bases; unmatched junction bases: 13. The CDR3 extends over 17 amino acids. Germline-derived CDR1 and CDR2 are SQVTM and ANQGSEA. The CDR3 reads CSPYRRDRGLAKNIQYF. For the CDR3, the DNA is TGCAGCCCGTATCGCCGGGACAGGGGCCTAGCCAAAAACATTCAGTACTTC. The full variable domain, completed using reference TRBV29-1 and TRBJ2-4, is SAVISQKPSRDICQRGTSLTIQCQVDSQVTMMFWYRQQPGQSLTLIATANQGSEATYESGFVIDKFPISRPNLTFSTLTVSNMSPEDSSIYLCSPYRRDRGLAKNIQYFGAGTRLSVL.

The chain uses TRBV19 and TRBJ1-1; D is unclear. CDR1 is LNHDA and CDR2 is SQIVND in the germline V gene (reference sequence). V was clipped by 3 bases and J by 3 bases, with 8 bases between them. The CDR3 runs 13 residues. The DNA for the CDR3 is TGTGCCAGTAGTATTCAGGCCTACACTGAAGCTTTCTTT. It yields the protein CASSIQAYTEAFF.

The J gene is TRBJ2-3, the V gene TRBV7-9; tentative D call: TRBD2 (7 bases). V lost 3 bases and J lost 0, with 19 bases in between. Germline assignment: CDR1 SEHNR and CDR2 FQNEAQ (reference sequence). This CDR3 has 18 amino acids. CDR3 nucleotides: TGTGCCAGCAGCTTTTACGGGCGGGGGCTGACTAGCACAGATACGCAGTATTTT. Amino acid sequence: CASSFYGRGLTSTDTQYF.

This clone was detected once. In DNA, the CDR3 is TGTGCCAGCTCACCCGGACTAGCGGGGTCGGGTGAGACCCAGTACTTC. It codes for CASSPGLAGSGETQYF. This chain links TRBV18 with TRBJ2-5; 12 bases fit TRBD2. Germline CDR1 and CDR2: KGHSH and LQKENI. The V gene end was trimmed by 3 bases and the J gene end by 5 bases; junction bases not matched to a gene: 7. The CDR3 is made up of 16 amino acids. Full variable domain (rest looked up from reference TRBV18 and TRBJ2-5): NAGVMQNPRHLVRRRGQEARLRCSPMKGHSHVYWYRQLPEEGLKFMVYLQKENIIDESGMPKERFSAEFPKEGPSILRIQQVVRGDSAAYFCASSPGLAGSGETQYFGPGTRLLVL.

V usage is TRBV2 and J usage is TRBJ1-1, with TRBD1 matching 8 bases. V trimming: 6 bases; J trimming: 3 bases; junction bases outside the gene matches: 6. This CDR3 contains 14 residues. CDR1 and CDR2 from the germline V gene are SNHLY and FYNNEI. For the CDR3, the DNA is TGTGCCAGCAGGCGTGGACAGGGTTACACTGAAGCTTTCTTT. It translates to CASRRGQGYTEAFF.

DNA of the CDR3: TGCAGTGCAGACAGGGCCTACGAGCAGTACTTC. This gives the protein CSADRAYEQYF. The chain is built from TRBV20-1 and TRBJ2-7, with TRBD1 matching 7 bases. This CDR3 is 11 amino acids long. The junction had 1 base not matched to a gene; V was cut back by 6 bases and J by 2 bases. Per germline, CDR1 DFQATT and CDR2 SNEGSKA (reference sequence).

V usage is TRBV28 and J usage is TRBJ1-1; D perhaps matches TRBD1 (5 bases). Germline loops: CDR1 MDHEN, CDR2 SYDVKM. This CDR3 contains 13 residues. With 5 bases removed from V and 1 base from J, the gap between germline ends came to 8 bases. Here the CDR3 DNA reads TGTGCCAGCAGTGACAGATCGAACACTGAAGCTTTCTTT. Translated: CASSDRSNTEAFF.

The chain uses TRBV30 and TRBJ1-2; D ambiguous. V was cut by 0 bases and J by 7 bases, with 12 bases left in between. This CDR3 comprises 13 residues. In germline, CDR1 is GTSNPN, CDR2 SVGIG (reference sequence). Written as DNA, the CDR3 is TGTGCCTGGAGTGTTGTAATGGGGAGTGGCTACACCTTC. It is translated as CAWSVVMGSGYTF.

This sequence joins TRBV6-5 and TRBJ1-4, with 8 bases lining up with TRBD1. V gave up 0 bases and J gave up 7 bases; unmatched junction bases: 1. Germline values: CDR1 MNHEY, CDR2 SVGAGI. The CDR3 sequence is 14 residues long. The CDR3 nucleotides are TGTGCCAGCAGTTACTCGGACAGGGTTGAAAAACTGTTTTTT. This sequence encodes CASSYSDRVEKLFF.

This clone was recorded once. V usage is TRBV7-2 and J usage is TRBJ1-5, with TRBD1 as a possible D gene (5 bases). Germline values: CDR1 SGHTA, CDR2 FQGNSA. The CDR3 covers 14 residues. Trimming removed 6 bases from V and 7 bases from J, with 16 bases in between. The CDR3 sequence: CASSSRTGQQPQHF. In DNA, the CDR3 is TGTGCCAGCAGTTCTCGAACAGGACAACAGCCCCAGCATTTT. Drawing the rest from reference TRBV7-2 and TRBJ1-5, the complete variable domain is GAGVSQSPSNKVTEKGKDVELRCDPISGHTALYWYRQSLGQGLEFLIYFQGNSAPDKSGLPSDRFSAERTGGSVSTLTIQRTQQEDSAVYLCASSSRTGQQPQHFGDGTRLSIL.

This sequence joins TRBV7-8 and TRBJ2-2, with 7 bases identical to TRBD2. CDR1 is SGHVS and CDR2 is FQNEAQ in the germline V gene. The ends lost 3 bases at V and 6 bases at J; junction bases unmatched: 1. The CDR3 has 13 residues. The CDR3 loop is CASSFSGPGELFF. The CDR3 nucleotides are TGTGCCAGCAGCTTTAGCGGGCCCGGGGAGCTGTTTTTT.